The 10 T cell receptor beta chains below all came from one sample that was sequenced in a study of a mutant IDH1 vaccine in newly diagnosed glioma. For these TCRs, the target antigens are not known. Here immunoSEQ multiplex PCR was the method, and the copy in TCRdb shows in-frame clones only, minus some. The sample holds some 51,000 clones, around 80% seen once. Time point specified: week 5, during vaccination. All doses held 300 ug of mutant IDH1 20-mer peptide, with topical imiquimod. Sequences were derived from PBMCs, sampled from a glioma patient whose treatment included an IDH1 peptide vaccine. These receptors all stem from a man between 50 and 59 years old with glioma.

This chain links TRBV7-9 with TRBJ1-2, with TRBD1 identical over 8 bases. The CDR3 length is 13 residues. The germline gives CDR1 SEHNR, CDR2 FQNEAQ (reference sequence). J lost 4 bases, V lost 5 bases, and 3 bases had no gene match. The CDR3 is CASSVDRGYGYTF. The CDR3 nucleotides read TGTGCCAGCAGCGTCGACAGGGGCTATGGCTACACCTTC.

About this clone itself: Mismatch with germline at one junction end may stem from a read error. The genes are TRBV7-7 and TRBJ2-2, with unresolved D. Per germline, CDR1 SSHAT and CDR2 FNYEAQ (reference sequence). The CDR3 is 12 residues long. The CDR3 region has the DNA TGTGCTAGCAGCTTAGATTCTGGGGAGCTGTTTTTT. This sequence encodes CASSLDSGELFF.

This sequence joins TRBV6-1 and TRBJ1-1; tentative D call: TRBD1 (6 bases). Trimming shortened V by 4 bases and J by 2 bases, and 11 bases separated the two germline ends. The CDR3 contains 14 residues. The germline V gene has CDR1 MNHNS and CDR2 SASEGT. The DNA of the CDR3 is TGTGCCAGCAGTGTCAACAGGGTAAACACTGAAGCTTTCTTT. The encoded protein is CASSVNRVNTEAFF.

The chain joins TRBV7-6 to TRBJ2-7; tentative D call: TRBD1 (6 bases). CDR3 length: 14 residues. V was trimmed by 5 bases and J by 2 bases, leaving 13 bases between them. Germline V gene lookup returns CDR1 SGHVS and CDR2 FNYEAQ. The CDR3 protein is CASSPSDRTYEQYF. CDR3 bases: TGTGCCAGCAGCCCCTCGGACAGAACCTACGAGCAGTACTTC.

This rearrangement joins TRBV6-1 to TRBJ1-1; possibly TRBD1 for D (6 bases). The V end lost 1 base, the J end lost 5 bases, and 14 bases lay between the germline ends. This CDR3 contains 15 residues. In germline, CDR1 is MNHNS, CDR2 SASEGT. CDR3 nucleotide sequence: TGTGCCAGCAGTGAAGGTGAACAGGGTTTGACTGAAGCTTTCTTT. Its protein is CASSEGEQGLTEAFF.

The rearrangement joins TRBV7-8 to TRBJ1-2, with D possibly TRBD1 on 5 matching bases. V lost 0 bases to trimming and J lost 4 bases, with 6 bases between them. CDR1 is SGHVS and CDR2 is FQNEAQ in the germline V gene. This CDR3 comprises 13 residues. CDR3 nucleotide sequence: TGTGCCAGCAGCTTAGCGGGGGGCTATGGCTACACCTTC. It encodes CASSLAGGYGYTF.

The rearrangement uses TRBV5-1 and TRBJ2-3; D gene ambiguous. Trimming left V 4 bases short and J 4 bases short, with 13 bases between. The CDR3 loop spans 14 amino acids. Per germline, CDR1 SGHRS and CDR2 YFSETQ. CDR3 loop: CASSIDTPADTQYF. CDR3 bases: TGCGCCAGCAGCATAGACACCCCAGCAGATACGCAGTATTTT.

In its sample, this clone was seen once. J is TRBJ2-6 and V is TRBV5-1; maybe TRBD1 (6 bases). The CDR3 loop spans 14 amino acids. Germline CDR1 reads SGHRS; CDR2 reads YFSETQ. Trimming cost V 7 bases and J 2 bases, with 10 bases left between them. The CDR3 loop is CASFEGAGANVLTF. The CDR3 DNA is TGCGCCAGCTTCGAGGGGGCTGGGGCCAACGTCCTGACTTTC.

This clone was detected once. CDR3 residues: CASSTGTAYSYEQYF. For the CDR3, the DNA is TGTGCCAGCAGCACCGGGACGGCCTACTCCTACGAGCAGTACTTC. The chain has TRBV7-2 and TRBJ2-7; the D call may be TRBD1 or TRBD2 (5 bases each). Germline V gene lookup returns CDR1 SGHTA and CDR2 FQGNSA. V was clipped by 5 bases and J by 0 bases, with 14 bases between them. This CDR3 has 15 residues.

The V call is TRBV30, the J call TRBJ1-3; D call uncertain. CDR3 size: 14 residues. From germline, CDR1 is GTSNPN and CDR2 SVGIG (reference sequence). V lost 2 bases to trimming and J lost 0 bases, with 8 bases between them. The CDR3 DNA is TGTGCCTGGAGTTACATCTCCTCTGGAAACACCATATATTTT. Its translation is CAWSYISSGNTIYF.